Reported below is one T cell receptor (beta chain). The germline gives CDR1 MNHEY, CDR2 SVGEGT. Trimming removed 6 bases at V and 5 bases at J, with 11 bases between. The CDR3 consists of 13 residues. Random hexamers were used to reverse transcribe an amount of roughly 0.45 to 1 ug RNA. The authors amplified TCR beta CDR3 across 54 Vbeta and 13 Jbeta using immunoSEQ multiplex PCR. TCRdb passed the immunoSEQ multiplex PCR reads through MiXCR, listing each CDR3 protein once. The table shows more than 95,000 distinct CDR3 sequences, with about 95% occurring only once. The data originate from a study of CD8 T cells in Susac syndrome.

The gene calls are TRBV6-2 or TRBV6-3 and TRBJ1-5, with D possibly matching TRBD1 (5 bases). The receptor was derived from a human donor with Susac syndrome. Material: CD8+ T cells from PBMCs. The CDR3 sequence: CASSRDVHQPQHF. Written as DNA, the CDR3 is TGTGCCAGCAGCCGGGACGTACATCAGCCCCAGCATTTT.